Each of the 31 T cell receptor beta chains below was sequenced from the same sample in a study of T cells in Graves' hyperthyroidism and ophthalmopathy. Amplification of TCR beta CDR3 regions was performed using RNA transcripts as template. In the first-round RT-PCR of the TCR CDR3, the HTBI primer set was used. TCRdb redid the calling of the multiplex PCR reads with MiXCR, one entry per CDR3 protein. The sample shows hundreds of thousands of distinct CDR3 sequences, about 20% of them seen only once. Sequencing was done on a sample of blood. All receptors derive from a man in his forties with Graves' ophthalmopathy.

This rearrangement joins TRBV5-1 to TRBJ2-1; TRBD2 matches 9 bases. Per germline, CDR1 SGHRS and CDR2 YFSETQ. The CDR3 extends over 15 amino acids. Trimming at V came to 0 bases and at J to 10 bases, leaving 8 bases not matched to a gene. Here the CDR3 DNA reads TGCGCCAGCAGCTTGGAGGGTAGCGGGGGAGGAGAGCAGTTCTTC. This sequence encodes CASSLEGSGGGEQFF.

The CDR3 bases are TGCGCCAGCAGCCAAGATCGACAGGGGGTCTATGGCTACACCTTC. Its protein product is CASSQDRQGVYGYTF. This sequence joins TRBV4-3 and TRBJ1-2, with TRBD1 matching over 9 bases. J gave up 4 bases and V 0 bases, and 3 bases lay outside the gene matches. Germline V gives CDR1 LGHNA, CDR2 YSLEER. CDR3 length: 15 amino acids.

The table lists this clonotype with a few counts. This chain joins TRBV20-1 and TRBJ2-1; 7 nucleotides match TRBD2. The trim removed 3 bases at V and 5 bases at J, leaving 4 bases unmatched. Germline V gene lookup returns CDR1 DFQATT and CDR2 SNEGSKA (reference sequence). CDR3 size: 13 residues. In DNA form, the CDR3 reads TGCAGTGCTAGCGGGGGGTGGAACAATGAGCAGTTCTTC. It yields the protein CSASGGWNNEQFF.

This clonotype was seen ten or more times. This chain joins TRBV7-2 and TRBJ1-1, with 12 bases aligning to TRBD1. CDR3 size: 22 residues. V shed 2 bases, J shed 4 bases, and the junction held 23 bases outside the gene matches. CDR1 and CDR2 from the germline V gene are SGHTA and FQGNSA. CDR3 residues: CASSLRSGGQGAQGEKGTEAFF. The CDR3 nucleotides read TGTGCCAGCAGCTTAAGGTCGGGGGGACAGGGGGCTCAGGGGGAAAAGGGCACTGAAGCTTTCTTT.

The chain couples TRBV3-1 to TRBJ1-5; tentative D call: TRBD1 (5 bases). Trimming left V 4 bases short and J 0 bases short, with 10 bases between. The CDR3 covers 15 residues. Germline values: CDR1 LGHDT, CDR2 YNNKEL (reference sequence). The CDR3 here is CASSRTSYSNQPQHF. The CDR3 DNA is TGTGCCAGCAGCCGGACAAGCTATAGCAATCAGCCCCAGCATTTT. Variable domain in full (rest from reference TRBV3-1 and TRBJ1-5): DTAVSQTPKYLVTQMGNDKSIKCEQNLGHDTMYWYKQDSKKFLKIMFSYNNKELIINETVPNRFSPKSPDKAHLNLHINSLELGDSAVYFCASSRTSYSNQPQHFGDGTRLSIL.

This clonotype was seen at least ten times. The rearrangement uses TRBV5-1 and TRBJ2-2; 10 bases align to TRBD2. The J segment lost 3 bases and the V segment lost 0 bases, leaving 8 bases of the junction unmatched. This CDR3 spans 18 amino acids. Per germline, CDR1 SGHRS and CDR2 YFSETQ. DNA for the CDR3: TGCGCCAGCAGCTTGGGACTAGCGGGCGTCGGGGACACCGGGGAGCTGTTTTTT. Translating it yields CASSLGLAGVGDTGELFF.

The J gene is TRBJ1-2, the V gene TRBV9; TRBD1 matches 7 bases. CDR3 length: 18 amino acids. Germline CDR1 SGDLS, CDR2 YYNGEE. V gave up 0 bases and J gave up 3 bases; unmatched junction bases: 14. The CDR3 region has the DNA TGTGCCAGCAGCGTAGCGGAGGGGACAGTCTCTCCGGACTATGGCTACACCTTC. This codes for CASSVAEGTVSPDYGYTF.

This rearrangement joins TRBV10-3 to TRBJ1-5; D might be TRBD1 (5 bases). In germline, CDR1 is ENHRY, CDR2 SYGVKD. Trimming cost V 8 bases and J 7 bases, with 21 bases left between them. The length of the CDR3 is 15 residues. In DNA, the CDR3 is TGTGCCATCTCGGGTAAGGGGTTAGGAGAACAGCCCCAGCATTTT. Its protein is CAISGKGLGEQPQHF.

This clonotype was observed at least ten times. The CDR3 reads CASGSVYEQYF. CDR3 sequence (DNA): TGTGCTAGTGGTTCGGTCTACGAGCAGTACTTC. This sequence joins TRBV12-5 and TRBJ2-7, with D uncertain. V lost 4 bases to trimming and J lost 3 bases, with 4 bases between them. The germline V gene has CDR1 LGHNT and CDR2 FRNRAP. The CDR3 loop spans 11 amino acids.

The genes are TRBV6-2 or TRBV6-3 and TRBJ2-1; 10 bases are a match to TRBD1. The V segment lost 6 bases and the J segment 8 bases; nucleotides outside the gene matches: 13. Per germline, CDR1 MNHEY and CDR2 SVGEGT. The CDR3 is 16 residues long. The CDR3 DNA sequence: TGTGCCAGCAGAGTCGCCGGGACAGGGGACGGGGATGAGCAGTTCTTC. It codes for CASRVAGTGDGDEQFF.

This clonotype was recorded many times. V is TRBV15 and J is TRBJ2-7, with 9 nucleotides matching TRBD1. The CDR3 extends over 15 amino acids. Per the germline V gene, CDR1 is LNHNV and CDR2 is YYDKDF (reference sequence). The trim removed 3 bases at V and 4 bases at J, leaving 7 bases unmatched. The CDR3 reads CATSSTPGQGYEQYF. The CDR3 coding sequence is TGTGCCACCAGCAGCACCCCGGGACAGGGATACGAGCAGTACTTC. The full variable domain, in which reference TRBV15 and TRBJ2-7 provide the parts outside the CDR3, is DAMVIQNPRYQVTQFGKPVTLSCSQTLNHNVMYWYQQKSSQAPKLLFHYYDKDFNNEADTPDNFQSRRPNTSFCFLDIRSPGLGDTAMYLCATSSTPGQGYEQYFGPGTRLTVT.

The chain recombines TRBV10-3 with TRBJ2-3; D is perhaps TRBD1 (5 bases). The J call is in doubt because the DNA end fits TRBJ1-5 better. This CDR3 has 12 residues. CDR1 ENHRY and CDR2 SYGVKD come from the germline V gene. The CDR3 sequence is CAIGTSLDTQHF. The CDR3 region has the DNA TGTGCCATCGGGACTAGCTTAGATACGCAGCATTTT.

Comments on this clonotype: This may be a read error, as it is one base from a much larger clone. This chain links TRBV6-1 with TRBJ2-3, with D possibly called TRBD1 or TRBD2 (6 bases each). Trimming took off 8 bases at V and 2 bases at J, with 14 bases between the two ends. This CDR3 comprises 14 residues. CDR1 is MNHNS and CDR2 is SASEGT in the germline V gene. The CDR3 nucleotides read TGTGCCAGCGGGGGGACACTCCCCACAGATACGCAGTATTTT. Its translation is CASGGTLPTDTQYF.

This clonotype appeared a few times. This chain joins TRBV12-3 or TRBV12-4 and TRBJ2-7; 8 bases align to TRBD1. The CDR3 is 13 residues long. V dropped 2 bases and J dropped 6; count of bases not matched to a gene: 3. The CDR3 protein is CASSLNDRGEQYF. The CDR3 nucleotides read TGTGCCAGCAGTTTAAACGACAGGGGCGAGCAGTACTTC.

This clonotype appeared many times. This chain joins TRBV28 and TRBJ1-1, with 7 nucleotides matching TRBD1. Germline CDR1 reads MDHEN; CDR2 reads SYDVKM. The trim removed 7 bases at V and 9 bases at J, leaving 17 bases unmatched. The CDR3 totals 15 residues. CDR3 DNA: TGTGCCAGCACCGCGACAGGGAGGGGCCAAGGTCAAGCTTTCTTT. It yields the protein CASTATGRGQGQAFF.

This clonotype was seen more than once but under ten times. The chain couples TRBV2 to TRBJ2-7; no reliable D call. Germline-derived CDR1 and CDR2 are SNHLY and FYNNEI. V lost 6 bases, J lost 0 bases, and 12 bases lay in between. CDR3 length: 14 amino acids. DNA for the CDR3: TGTGCCAGCAGCCGGTTGGTGAACTCCTACGAGCAGTACTTC. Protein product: CASSRLVNSYEQYF. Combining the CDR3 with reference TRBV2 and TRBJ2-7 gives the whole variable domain EPEVTQTPSHQVTQMGQEVILRCVPISNHLYFYWYRQILGQKVEFLVSFYNNEISEKSEIFDDQFSVERPDGSNFTLKIRSTKLEDSAMYFCASSRLVNSYEQYFGPGTRLTVT.

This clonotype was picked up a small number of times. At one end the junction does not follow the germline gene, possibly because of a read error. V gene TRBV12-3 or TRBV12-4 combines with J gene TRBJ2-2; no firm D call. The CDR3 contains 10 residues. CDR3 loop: CLWPSGELFF. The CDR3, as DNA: TGCCTCTGGCCCTCTGGGGAGCTGTTTTTT.

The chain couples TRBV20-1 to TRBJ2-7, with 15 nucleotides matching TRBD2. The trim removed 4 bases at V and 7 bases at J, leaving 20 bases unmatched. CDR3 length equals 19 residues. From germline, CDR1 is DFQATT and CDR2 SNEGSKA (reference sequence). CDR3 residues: CSAMRGAPPGLAGGREQYF. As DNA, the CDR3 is TGCAGTGCTATGAGAGGTGCCCCCCCAGGACTAGCGGGGGGGCGTGAGCAGTACTTC.

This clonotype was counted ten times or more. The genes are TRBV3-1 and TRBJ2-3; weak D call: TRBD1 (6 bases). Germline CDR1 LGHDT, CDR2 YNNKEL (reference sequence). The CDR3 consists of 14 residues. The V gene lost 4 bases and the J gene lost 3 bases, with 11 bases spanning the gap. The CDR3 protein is CASSRRGQTDTQYF. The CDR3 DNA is TGTGCCAGCAGCCGCCGCGGACAGACAGATACGCAGTATTTT.

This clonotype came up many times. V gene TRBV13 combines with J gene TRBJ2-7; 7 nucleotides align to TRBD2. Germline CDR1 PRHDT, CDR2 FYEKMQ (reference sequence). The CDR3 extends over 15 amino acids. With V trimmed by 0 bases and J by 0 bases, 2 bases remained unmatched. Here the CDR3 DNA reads TGTGCCAGCAGCTTAGGGCGCGGGAGCTCCTACGAGCAGTACTTC. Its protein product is CASSLGRGSSYEQYF.

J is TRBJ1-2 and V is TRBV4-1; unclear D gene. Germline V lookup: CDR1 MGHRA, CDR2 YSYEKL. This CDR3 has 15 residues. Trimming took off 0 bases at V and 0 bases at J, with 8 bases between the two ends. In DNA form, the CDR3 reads TGCGCCAGCAGCCAAGAGGCAGGTACTAACTATGGCTACACCTTC. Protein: CASSQEAGTNYGYTF.

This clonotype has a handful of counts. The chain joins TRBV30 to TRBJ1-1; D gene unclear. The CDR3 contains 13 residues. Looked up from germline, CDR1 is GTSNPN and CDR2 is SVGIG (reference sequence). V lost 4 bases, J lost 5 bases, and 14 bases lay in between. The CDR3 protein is CAWKPPLGTEAFF. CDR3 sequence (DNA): TGTGCCTGGAAGCCCCCCTTGGGGACTGAAGCTTTCTTT.

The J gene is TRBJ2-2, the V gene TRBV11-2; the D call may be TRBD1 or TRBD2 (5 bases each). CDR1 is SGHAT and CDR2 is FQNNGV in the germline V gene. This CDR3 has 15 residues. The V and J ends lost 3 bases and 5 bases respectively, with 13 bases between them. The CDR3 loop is CASSFPGPPTGELFF. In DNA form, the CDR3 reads TGTGCCAGCAGCTTCCCGGGACCTCCGACCGGGGAGCTGTTTTTT.

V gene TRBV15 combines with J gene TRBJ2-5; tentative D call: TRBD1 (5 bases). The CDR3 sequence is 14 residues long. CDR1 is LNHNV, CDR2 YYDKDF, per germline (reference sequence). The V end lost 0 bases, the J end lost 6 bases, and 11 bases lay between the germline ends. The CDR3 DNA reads TGTGCCACCAGCAGAGAAGGGAACAGGAAGACCCAGTACTTC. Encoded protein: CATSREGNRKTQYF.

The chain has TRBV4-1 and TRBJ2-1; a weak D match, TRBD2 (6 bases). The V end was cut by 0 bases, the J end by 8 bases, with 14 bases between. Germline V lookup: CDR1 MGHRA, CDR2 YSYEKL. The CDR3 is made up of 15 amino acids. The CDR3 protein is CASSQERGTFYEQFF. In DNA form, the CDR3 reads TGCGCCAGCAGCCAAGAACGGGGGACTTTTTATGAGCAGTTCTTC.

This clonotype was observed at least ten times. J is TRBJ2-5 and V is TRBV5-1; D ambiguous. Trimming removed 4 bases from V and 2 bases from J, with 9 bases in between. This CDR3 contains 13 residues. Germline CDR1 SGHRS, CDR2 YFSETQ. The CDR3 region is CASSPFLQETQYF. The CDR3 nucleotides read TGCGCCAGCAGCCCTTTCCTACAAGAGACCCAGTACTTC.

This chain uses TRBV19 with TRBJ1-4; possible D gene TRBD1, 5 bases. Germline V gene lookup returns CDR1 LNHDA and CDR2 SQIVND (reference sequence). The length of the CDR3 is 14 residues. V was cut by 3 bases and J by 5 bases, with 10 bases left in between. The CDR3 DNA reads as TGTGCCAGTAGTATCAGGGTGAAGAATGAAAAACTGTTTTTT. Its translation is CASSIRVKNEKLFF.

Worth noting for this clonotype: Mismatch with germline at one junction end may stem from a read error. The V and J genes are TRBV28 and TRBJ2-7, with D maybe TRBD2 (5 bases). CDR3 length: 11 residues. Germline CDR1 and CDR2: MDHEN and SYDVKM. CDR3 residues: CAISGEYEQYF. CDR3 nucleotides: TGTGCCATCAGTGGGGAGTACGAGCAGTACTTC.

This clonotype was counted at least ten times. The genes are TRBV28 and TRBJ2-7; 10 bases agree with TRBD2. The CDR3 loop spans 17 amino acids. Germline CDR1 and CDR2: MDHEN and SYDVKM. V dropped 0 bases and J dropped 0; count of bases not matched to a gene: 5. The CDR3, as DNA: TGTGCCAGCAGTTTATGGGGACTAGCGAAGAGCTCCTACGAGCAGTACTTC. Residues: CASSLWGLAKSSYEQYF.

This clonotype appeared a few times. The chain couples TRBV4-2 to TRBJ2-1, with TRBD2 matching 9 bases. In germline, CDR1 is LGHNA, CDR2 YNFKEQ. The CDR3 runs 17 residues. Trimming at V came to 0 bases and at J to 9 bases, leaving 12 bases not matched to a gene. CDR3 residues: CASSQDIGLSGRSEQFF. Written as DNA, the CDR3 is TGTGCCAGCAGCCAAGACATCGGACTTAGCGGGAGAAGTGAGCAGTTCTTC.

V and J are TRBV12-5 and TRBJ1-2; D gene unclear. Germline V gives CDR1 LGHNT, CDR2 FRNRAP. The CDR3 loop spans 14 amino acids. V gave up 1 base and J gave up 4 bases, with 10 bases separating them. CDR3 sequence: CASGLGIHLYGYTF. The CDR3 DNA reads TGTGCTAGTGGTTTGGGAATACACCTCTATGGCTACACCTTC.